The 19 T cell receptor beta chains below all came from one sample that was sequenced in a study of T cell responses to AZD1222 COVID-19 vaccine. Sequenced by immunoSEQ multiplex PCR; TCRdb stores in-frame clones only, minus some. Among 80,000 to 95,000 clones listed, 89% were seen once. The sample in question was peripheral blood, obtained on day 0 of MenACWY control vaccination. These receptors all come from an adult in good health.

V usage is TRBV9 and J usage is TRBJ1-2, with D hard to call. The CDR3 sequence is 11 residues long. Trimming removed 5 bases at V and 10 bases at J, with 12 bases between. The germline V gene encodes CDR1 SGDLS and CDR2 YYNGEE. The CDR3 here is CASSSLGTYTF. The CDR3 DNA sequence: TGTGCCAGCAGTTCCCTCGGAACCTACACCTTC.

The DNA for the CDR3 is TGTGCCAGCAGTCCGGGGACTAGCGGGGTCTATGGGCAGTACTTC. Its protein product is CASSPGTSGVYGQYF. This chain links TRBV27 with TRBJ2-7; 13 bases agree with TRBD2. V was pared by 5 bases and J by 9 bases, with 10 bases of the junction left unmatched. The CDR3 runs to 15 residues. Germline V gene sequence: CDR1 MNHEY, CDR2 SMNVEV (reference sequence).

The chain carries TRBV6-4 and TRBJ1-6; D unclear. The V end was cut by 0 bases, the J end by 8 bases, with 11 bases between. The CDR3 has 15 residues. CDR1 and CDR2 (germline): MRHNA, SNTAGT. The CDR3: CASSDSLGWDSPLHF. The CDR3 coding sequence is TGTGCCAGCAGTGACTCGCTCGGCTGGGATTCACCCCTCCACTTT.

This clone came up once. This CDR3 reads CASSSDRGNQPQHF. The CDR3 bases are TGTGCCAGCAGTTCGGACAGGGGCAATCAGCCCCAGCATTTT. This chain uses TRBV27 with TRBJ1-5; TRBD1 agrees at 8 bases. The junction had 1 base not matched to a gene; V was cut back by 4 bases and J by 2 bases. Germline V gene sequence: CDR1 MNHEY, CDR2 SMNVEV (reference sequence). This CDR3 comprises 14 residues.

The chain is built from TRBV5-6 and TRBJ2-3; TRBD2 agrees at 12 bases. In germline, CDR1 is SGHDT, CDR2 YYEEEE. The CDR3 consists of 16 residues. The junction had 7 bases not matched to a gene; V was cut back by 2 bases and J by 6 bases. The DNA for the CDR3 is TGTGCCAGCAGCTTCTTTCTAGCGGGGGGGCCCGATACGCAGTATTTT. Translation gives CASSFFLAGGPDTQYF.

This clone was recorded only once. V and J are TRBV4-3 and TRBJ2-1, with a possible D match to TRBD2 (6 bases). CDR1 is LGHNA and CDR2 is YSLEER in the germline V gene. V was pared by 1 base and J by 0 bases, with 13 bases between. The CDR3 is 17 amino acids. This chain's CDR3 is CASSQVYGGSSYNEQFF. The CDR3 DNA reads as TGCGCCAGCAGCCAAGTCTACGGGGGAAGCTCCTACAATGAGCAGTTCTTC.

This chain uses TRBV4-3 with TRBJ2-2; possibly TRBD2 for D (6 bases). The germline gives CDR1 LGHNA, CDR2 YSLEER. V lost 5 bases and J 6 bases, leaving 10 bases between the germline ends. The CDR3 extends over 13 amino acids. CDR3 sequence: CASSWVAAGELFF. The CDR3 nucleotides read TGCGCCAGCAGCTGGGTAGCGGCCGGGGAGCTGTTTTTT.

This sequence joins TRBV15 and TRBJ1-2; D gene ambiguous. V lost 4 bases and J 3 bases, leaving 6 bases between the germline ends. CDR3 length equals 12 residues. Germline values: CDR1 LNHNV, CDR2 YYDKDF (reference sequence). The CDR3 DNA follows: TGTGCCACCAGCATACCAGACTATGGCTACACCTTC. Protein: CATSIPDYGYTF.

By share, this clone counts as medium-sized. Within the sample, other DNA sequences also encode this same CDR3. The gene calls are TRBV6-5 and TRBJ1-2; no firm D call. The germline V and J ends were trimmed by 1 base and 6 bases, with 12 bases remaining between them. The germline gives CDR1 MNHEY, CDR2 SVGAGI. CDR3 size: 14 residues. The CDR3 nucleotides are TGTGCCAGCAGTTACTGGCCGGGCGAGGATGGCTACACCTTC. It encodes CASSYWPGEDGYTF.

V is TRBV6-6 and J is TRBJ1-2, with no clear D. The CDR3 covers 12 residues. Germline lookup yields CDR1 MNHNY and CDR2 SVGAGI (reference sequence). V was pared by 0 bases and J by 8 bases, with 7 bases between. The CDR3 DNA reads as TGTGCCAGCAGTTACTCGAACGGCGGCTACACCTTC. As protein: CASSYSNGGYTF.

This clone came up a few times. V and J are TRBV7-9 and TRBJ1-1, with a weak D call TRBD1 (5 bases). Trimming removed 3 bases from V and 1 base from J, with 6 bases in between. This CDR3 has 13 amino acids. The germline V gene has CDR1 SEHNR and CDR2 FQNEAQ (reference sequence). The CDR3 sequence: CASSFQGNTEAFF. The CDR3 region has the DNA TGTGCCAGCAGCTTTCAGGGGAACACTGAAGCTTTCTTT.

Only one count was recorded for this clone. This chain joins TRBV3-1 (or the pseudogene TRBV3-2) and TRBJ1-5; D is ambiguous. The CDR3 length is 15 residues. Trimming cost V 3 bases and J 3 bases, with 12 bases left between them. CDR1 LGHDT and CDR2 YNNKEL come from the germline V gene (reference sequence). CDR3 in amino acids: CASSQSGKANQPQHF. DNA of the CDR3: TGTGCCAGCAGCCAGTCAGGCAAGGCCAATCAGCCCCAGCATTTT.

CDR3 coding DNA: TGTGCCAGCAGCAAAGACAGGGAAGGAGCTTTCTTT. Protein: CASSKDREGAFF. The V call is TRBV21-1, the J call TRBJ1-1; the tabulated D call, TRBD1, remains unverified against the DNA. TRBV21-1 is a listed pseudogene. The CDR3 runs 12 residues.

In its sample, this clone was seen a few times. This chain uses TRBV2 with TRBJ1-3; D gene unclear. The V gene's germline CDR1 is SNHLY and CDR2 FYNNEI. The CDR3 is 15 amino acids. Deletions cut 5 bases from V and 1 base from J, with 12 bases between. This chain's CDR3 is CASSSTASSGNTIYF. CDR3 nucleotides: TGTGCCAGCAGTAGTACGGCGTCTTCTGGAAACACCATATATTTT.

The CDR3 loop reads CATSDTQYTEAFF. Written as DNA, the CDR3 is TGTGCCACCAGTGATACACAGTACACTGAAGCTTTCTTT. The V call is TRBV24-1, the J call TRBJ1-1; D uncertain. Germline loops: CDR1 KGHDR, CDR2 SFDVKD. The ends were cut back, 3 bases at V and 3 bases at J, with 7 bases in the middle. There are 13 residues in the CDR3.

The chain is built from TRBV2 and TRBJ1-2; a weak D match, TRBD1 (5 bases). The CDR3 totals 14 residues. V was cut by 1 base and J by 8 bases, with 14 bases left in between. Per the germline V gene, CDR1 is SNHLY and CDR2 is FYNNEI. CDR3 loop: CASSEVGGVGGYTF. The CDR3 nucleotides read TGTGCCAGCAGTGAAGTTGGGGGGGTAGGAGGCTACACCTTC.

The chain carries TRBV6-2 or TRBV6-3 and TRBJ2-5; D may be TRBD2 (5 bases). The germline CDR1 and CDR2 sequences are MNHEY and SVGEGT. Trimming cost V 3 bases and J 1 base, with 21 bases left between them. CDR3 length equals 18 residues. This CDR3 is CASSYSVWQNSRQETQYF. CDR3 DNA: TGTGCCAGCAGTTATAGCGTCTGGCAGAATTCCCGCCAAGAGACCCAGTACTTC.

This clone was observed a single time. V usage is TRBV7-3 and J usage is TRBJ1-1; D is undetermined. V was pared by 3 bases and J by 5 bases, with 10 bases between. The CDR3 runs 13 residues. Per germline, CDR1 SGHTA and CDR2 FQGTGA. CDR3 coding DNA: TGTGCCAGCAGCTTTTTCGGAGGTACTGAAGCTTTCTTT. Its protein product is CASSFFGGTEAFF.

DNA for the CDR3: TGCGCCAGCAGTCAATCGGCCAGGGGGCTGTTTCAGCCCCAGCATTTT. This sequence encodes CASSQSARGLFQPQHF. The rearrangement links TRBV23-1 to TRBJ1-5, with 8 positions matching TRBD1. TRBV23-1 is recorded as an ORF, its role being uncertain. V shed 0 bases, J shed 6 bases, and the junction held 7 bases outside the gene matches. This CDR3 comprises 16 residues.